What follows describes a single T cell receptor (beta chain). Its antigen is undetermined. The method was immunoSEQ multiplex PCR; TCRdb's version includes in-frame clones alone and lacks a portion of them. This sample has 50,000 to 80,000 clones, with approximately 80% found just once. Cultured cells yielded isolated CD4+ T cells after roughly 11 days. The vaccine given was either BNT162b2 or mRNA-1273, in two doses. This record comes from a study of vaccination effects on CD4 cells after COVID-19. Whole-study results and caveats: Clones of infection and vaccine origin contracted markedly late after vaccination.

Per germline, CDR1 SGHRS and CDR2 YFSETQ. This CDR3 region has 16 residues. Trimming pared 1 base from V and 4 bases from J, leaving 14 bases between. The chain joins TRBV5-1 to TRBJ1-4, with a weak D call TRBD1 (5 bases). This receptor was taken from a human donor who received a COVID-19 vaccine. This specimen was CD4+ T cells from PBMCs cultured without peptide, taken after COVID-19 vaccination. DNA for the CDR3: TGCGCCAGCAGCTTGCTTTCTGGGGGGAGTAATGAAAAACTGTTTTTT. It translates to CASSLLSGGSNEKLFF.